One sample yielded the 16 T cell receptor beta chains listed below, sequenced in a study of blood T cell repertoires in COVID-19. Profiled with immunoSEQ multiplex PCR; TCRdb holds only in-frame clones, not every one. The profile shows about 150,000 clones, roughly four fifths of them singletons. Input material: peripheral blood. All receptors come from an elderly man with acute or convalescent COVID-19.

This clone occurred once. V usage is TRBV2 and J usage is TRBJ2-3; possible D gene TRBD2, 5 bases. This CDR3 is built from 15 residues. Trimming pared 8 bases from V and 4 bases from J, leaving 19 bases between. The germline gives CDR1 SNHLY, CDR2 FYNNEI. The CDR3: CASDEGGSPPDTQYF. Written as DNA, the CDR3 is TGTGCCAGCGATGAGGGCGGGTCCCCCCCAGATACGCAGTATTTT.

The rearrangement links TRBV28 to TRBJ1-3; D not certain. This CDR3 spans 15 amino acids. Per the germline V gene, CDR1 is MDHEN and CDR2 is SYDVKM. With 6 bases removed from V and 0 bases from J, the gap between germline ends came to 12 bases. The CDR3 protein is CASSPPGSSGNTIYF. CDR3 coding DNA: TGTGCCAGCAGCCCGCCCGGGTCCTCTGGAAACACCATATATTTT. The variable domain in full, completed from reference TRBV28 and TRBJ1-3, reads DVKVTQSSRYLVKRTGEKVFLECVQDMDHENMFWYRQDPGLGLRLIYFSYDVKMKEKGDIPEGYSVSREKKERFSLILESASTNQTSMYLCASSPPGSSGNTIYFGEGSWLTVV.

The sample holds a few counts of this clone. This chain's CDR3 is CSASAQPYGYTF. DNA of the CDR3: TGCAGTGCTAGTGCACAGCCTTATGGCTACACCTTC. The rearrangement joins TRBV20-1 to TRBJ1-2, with D uncertain. The length of the CDR3 is 12 residues. The germline V gene has CDR1 DFQATT and CDR2 SNEGSKA (reference sequence). Trimming left V 3 bases short and J 5 bases short, with 10 bases between.

This clone was observed a few times. V and J are TRBV9 and TRBJ1-2; D is perhaps TRBD1 (5 bases). The CDR3 loop spans 18 amino acids. V lost 2 bases and J lost 0, with 20 bases in between. Germline V gene sequence: CDR1 SGDLS, CDR2 YYNGEE. CDR3 sequence reads: CASSVTAGARGSNYGYTF. The CDR3 DNA sequence: TGTGCCAGCAGCGTGACGGCCGGTGCGCGGGGCTCTAACTATGGCTACACCTTC.

This clone was seen a single time. The CDR3 protein is CASSIGDLNSPLHF. The CDR3 DNA follows: TGTGCCAGTAGTATCGGGGATCTTAATTCACCCCTCCACTTT. This chain links TRBV19 with TRBJ1-6; unclear D gene. Germline V gene lookup returns CDR1 LNHDA and CDR2 SQIVND (reference sequence). The CDR3 runs to 14 residues. V lost 3 bases, J lost 6 bases, and 9 bases lay in between.

The chain links TRBV4-3 to TRBJ1-2; 9 bases agree with TRBD1. This CDR3 spans 18 amino acids. The V gene's germline CDR1 is LGHNA and CDR2 YSLEER. The trim removed 0 bases at V and 4 bases at J, leaving 12 bases unmatched. DNA of the CDR3: TGCGCCAGCAGCCAAGATGTCGGCAAGGGGACAGGGAGCTATGGCTACACCTTC. Translation: CASSQDVGKGTGSYGYTF.

The CDR3 loop reads CASSPRAGTGDQPQHF. In nucleotides, the CDR3 is TGTGCCAGCTCACCGCGGGCCGGGACAGGGGATCAGCCCCAGCATTTT. J is TRBJ1-5 and V is TRBV18; 10 bases line up with TRBD1. Losses at the gene ends were 3 bases for V and 5 bases for J; bases not matched to a gene: 7. From germline, CDR1 is KGHSH and CDR2 LQKENI. The CDR3 covers 16 residues.

CDR3 DNA sequence: TGTGCCAGCTCACCACGGGCAGGGTTGAGAACTGAAGCTTTCTTT. It specifies CASSPRAGLRTEAFF. The gene calls are TRBV18 and TRBJ1-1, with a tentative D call TRBD1 (5 bases). The germline V and J ends were trimmed by 1 base and 5 bases, with 14 bases remaining between them. The CDR3 is 15 residues long. Germline loops: CDR1 KGHSH, CDR2 LQKENI.

This chain links TRBV29-1 with TRBJ1-4; unclear D gene. V was shortened by 4 bases and J by 0 bases, with 12 bases between the two germline ends. The CDR3 is made up of 15 amino acids. Germline CDR1 reads SQVTM; CDR2 reads ANQGSEA. The CDR3 bases are TGCAGCGTTGGGGCCGGTCAAGCAACTAATGAAAAACTGTTTTTT. This codes for CSVGAGQATNEKLFF. Supplemented by reference TRBV29-1 and TRBJ1-4, the full variable domain reads SAVISQKPSRDICQRGTSLTIQCQVDSQVTMMFWYRQQPGQSLTLIATANQGSEATYESGFVIDKFPISRPNLTFSTLTVSNMSPEDSSIYLCSVGAGQATNEKLFFGSGTQLSVL.

The V gene is TRBV5-1, the J gene TRBJ1-6; D is uncertain. Trimming left V 7 bases short and J 9 bases short, with 14 bases between. Per the germline V gene, CDR1 is SGHRS and CDR2 is YFSETQ. The CDR3 runs 13 residues. CDR3 bases: TGCGCCAGCGCGGGTGAGCGGAGTTCACCCCTCCACTTT. Translation gives CASAGERSSPLHF.

The chain uses TRBV19 and TRBJ2-3, with TRBD2 matching 11 bases. Germline V gene lookup returns CDR1 LNHDA and CDR2 SQIVND (reference sequence). The ends lost 8 bases at V and 3 bases at J; junction bases unmatched: 1. This CDR3 is built from 13 residues. The CDR3 coding sequence is TGTGCCAGTCGACTAGCGGGGACAGATACGCAGTATTTT. It codes for CASRLAGTDTQYF.

This sequence joins TRBV10-1 and TRBJ2-1; possible D gene TRBD1, 6 bases. CDR3 length equals 15 residues. Per germline, CDR1 WNHNN and CDR2 SYGVQD (reference sequence). Trimming removed 11 bases at V and 0 bases at J, with 17 bases between. The CDR3 spells CAGFQGPRSYNEQFF. The CDR3, as DNA: TGCGCCGGCTTTCAGGGGCCACGCTCCTACAATGAGCAGTTCTTC.

The chain uses TRBV6-6 and TRBJ2-7; maybe TRBD1 (5 bases). The CDR3 is 12 residues long. Trimming shortened V by 2 bases and J by 7 bases, and 9 bases separated the two germline ends. Germline CDR1 reads MNHNY; CDR2 reads SVGAGI (reference sequence). CDR3: CASSYTRAEQYF. CDR3 DNA sequence: TGTGCCAGCAGTTACACCAGGGCTGAGCAGTACTTC.

The gene calls are TRBV20-1 and TRBJ2-1; possible D gene TRBD1, 5 bases. The V and J ends lost 7 bases and 10 bases respectively, with 11 bases between them. The CDR3 contains 10 residues. CDR1 is DFQATT and CDR2 is SNEGSKA in the germline V gene (reference sequence). The CDR3 DNA reads TGCAGTGTCCCGGACATCGAGCAGTTCTTC. Translation: CSVPDIEQFF.

The V gene is TRBV5-4, the J gene TRBJ2-5, with 7 bases matching TRBD1. The CDR3 sequence is 13 residues long. The V gene's germline CDR1 is SGHNT and CDR2 YYREEE (reference sequence). The V segment lost 4 bases and the J segment 5 bases; nucleotides outside the gene matches: 5. In nucleotides, the CDR3 is TGTGCCAGCAGCCCGGGACAGAAGGAGACCCAGTACTTC. Translating it yields CASSPGQKETQYF.

This clone has just one count. The chain combines TRBV5-1 with TRBJ1-3, with D possibly matching TRBD1 (5 bases). The CDR3 sequence is 15 residues long. The germline CDR1 and CDR2 sequences are SGHRS and YFSETQ. V was clipped by 0 bases and J by 4 bases, with 11 bases between them. CDR3 nucleotide sequence: TGCGCCAGCAGCTTGGCCGGGCAGGGAGGAAACACCATATATTTT. Protein: CASSLAGQGGNTIYF.